The rows below give T cell receptor beta chains drawn from one sample of a study of cytomegalovirus exposure and HLA in healthy donors. Sequencing used immunoSEQ multiplex PCR; TCRdb keeps in-frame clones, though not all of them. The profile shows 35,000 to 45,000 clones, 50% of them singletons. Sequencing input: PBMCs. The origin of the receptors is a human donor in good health. CDR3s include the opening cysteine and the closing phenylalanine or tryptophan. The D gene is left open where the match is weak. Clone size is stated in some rows and not others, as once, few, many or a class when expanded.

V gene	CDR3 length	J gene	D gene	clone size	CDR3 DNA	CDR3 protein
TRBV7-9	15	TRBJ2-2	.	many	TGTGCCAGCAGCTTAGAAGGACAGCCCACCGGGGAGCTGTTTTTT	CASSLEGQPTGELFF
TRBV25-1	13	TRBJ2-5	.	.	TGTGCCAGCAGAGGACAGCCTCAAGAGACCCAGTACTTC	CASRGQPQETQYF
TRBV6-5	14	TRBJ2-6	.	.	TGTGCCAGCGGTCACGGTGGGGCCGCTCACGTCCTGACTTTC	CASGHGGAAHVLTF
TRBV6-5	15	TRBJ2-3	.	.	TGTGCCAGCAGTTACGGGGGACTTTACACAGATACGCAGTATTTT	CASSYGGLYTDTQYF
TRBV5-1	15	TRBJ1-3	TRBD1	.	TGCGCCAGTGCTACAGGGGTAGGGGCTGGAAACACCATATATTTT	CASATGVGAGNTIYF
TRBV27	14	TRBJ2-5	.	few	TGTGCCAGCTGGGGCTGGGCTGGGCGAGAGACCCAGTACTTC	CASWGWAGRETQYF
TRBV28	15	TRBJ2-7	TRBD1	.	TGTGCCAGCAGTATATCCGGGACAGGGACCTACGAGCAGTACTTC	CASSISGTGTYEQYF
TRBV28	15	TRBJ1-4	.	.	TGTGCCAGCAGCCCCCCCACTGCAACTAATGAAAAACTGTTTTTT	CASSPPTATNEKLFF
TRBV5-5	16	TRBJ2-2	TRBD2	.	TGTGCCAGCAGTCCCTATGGCGGGGGGGTAGCCGGGGAGCTGTTTTTT	CASSPYGGGVAGELFF
TRBV7-9	14	TRBJ1-4	.	few	TGTGCCAGCGGACTGGCCGCGGGGAATGAAAAACTGTTTTTT	CASGLAAGNEKLFF
TRBV2	14	TRBJ1-6	.	.	TGTGCCAGCAGGCCGGACAGTGAACATTCACCCCTCCACTTT	CASRPDSEHSPLHF
TRBV27	17	TRBJ1-2	TRBD1	few	TGTGCCAGCAGTATTGGCCATCGGGACAGCTCGACCTATGGCTACACCTTC	CASSIGHRDSSTYGYTF
TRBV9	16	TRBJ1-1	.	.	TGTGCCAGCAGCTTAGCAAGCGGGGCGGGGAGCACTGAAGCTTTCTTT	CASSLASGAGSTEAFF
TRBV21-1	16	TRBJ2-1	.	.	TGTGCCAGCAGTTCACAAACAAGGAGGGCCACGAATGAGCAGTTCTTC	CASSSQTRRATNEQFF
TRBV11-2	19	TRBJ2-2	TRBD1	few	TGTGCCAGCAGCCACGTCTCCGGGACAGCTCTAACGAACACCGGGGAGCTGTTTTTT	CASSHVSGTALTNTGELFF
TRBV2	12	TRBJ1-2	.	.	TGTGCCAGCAAGAGCCAGGTCTATGGCTACACCTTC	CASKSQVYGYTF
TRBV7-8	18	TRBJ2-1	TRBD1	once	TGTGCCAGCAGCTTACCGGGGACAGGGGGGCGTTCCTACAATGAGCAGTTCTTC	CASSLPGTGGRSYNEQFF
TRBV7-9	12	TRBJ1-1	.	.	TGTGCCAGCAGCTTAGCCCTCGACTTGGCTTTCTTT	CASSLALDLAFF
TRBV6-5	15	TRBJ2-7	.	.	TGTGCCAGCAGACCCGACAGCTACGGCTACTACGAGCAGTACTTC	CASRPDSYGYYEQYF
TRBV6-5	13	TRBJ2-7	.	.	TGTGCCAGCAGTTACAACAGGAACTACGAGCAGTACTTC	CASSYNRNYEQYF
TRBV19	14	TRBJ2-1	.	.	TGTGCCAGTAGTAACGGCGGCCTTTACAATGAGCAGTTCTTC	CASSNGGLYNEQFF
TRBV10-3	14	TRBJ2-1	TRBD2	medium-sized	TGTGCCATCAAGACTAGCGGGGAGCACAATGAGCAGTTCTTC	CAIKTSGEHNEQFF
TRBV18	16	TRBJ2-7	TRBD2	.	TGTGCCAGCTCATCGGGACTAGCGGGTAACTCCTACGAGCAGTACTTC	CASSSGLAGNSYEQYF
TRBV7-2	16	TRBJ2-3	TRBD1	few	TGTGCCAGCAGCTCCCGACAGGGGGGTAGCACAGATACGCAGTATTTT	CASSSRQGGSTDTQYF
TRBV4-1	14	TRBJ2-7	TRBD2	few	TGCGCCAGCAGCCAGGCGGGAGGAGCCTACGAGCAGTACTTC	CASSQAGGAYEQYF
TRBV7-2	15	TRBJ2-3	TRBD1	.	TGTGCCAGCAGCTTAGTAGGACAGGGATTAGATACGCAGTATTTT	CASSLVGQGLDTQYF
TRBV5-1	17	TRBJ1-4	TRBD1	.	TGCGCCAGCAGCTCGAAGCCGACAGGGGGGGTAAATGAAAAACTGTTTTTT	CASSSKPTGGVNEKLFF
TRBV9	18	TRBJ2-3	.	few	TGTGCCAGCAGCGTAGAATTACCCAGGGGTGCTTCCACAGATACGCAGTATTTT	CASSVELPRGASTDTQYF
TRBV6-5	13	TRBJ1-1	.	.	TGTGCCAGCAGTTACTCGACGACAGCAGAAGCTTTCTTT	CASSYSTTAEAFF
TRBV18	19	TRBJ1-1	TRBD1	.	TGTGCCAGCTCACCACGGGTAAGCCAGGGGGCATTACCGAACACTGAAGCTTTCTTT	CASSPRVSQGALPNTEAFF
TRBV5-1	14	TRBJ2-3	.	once	TGCGCCAGCAGCCGAGGGCGGGACACAGATACGCAGTATTTT	CASSRGRDTDTQYF
TRBV5-4	15	TRBJ2-5	TRBD1	.	TGTGCCAGCAGCGCAGACAGGGGGGAGCGTGAGACCCAGTACTTC	CASSADRGERETQYF
TRBV2	12	TRBJ1-2	TRBD1	few	TGTGCCAGCAGTCCAGGGGGCGTCGGTTACACCTTC	CASSPGGVGYTF
TRBV5-1	14	TRBJ1-2	.	.	TGCGCCAGCAGCATGGGGTCCAGGGACTATGGCTACACCTTC	CASSMGSRDYGYTF
TRBV5-1	12	TRBJ1-2	TRBD1	.	TGCGCCAGCAGCCTCCGGGACAGGGACTACACCTTC	CASSLRDRDYTF
TRBV10-3	15	TRBJ1-5	TRBD1	few	TGTGCCACCGCTTACTCGGGACAGACCAATCAGCCCCAGCATTTT	CATAYSGQTNQPQHF
TRBV10-3	16	TRBJ1-3	TRBD1	few	TGTGCCATCAGCAGACAGGGGACCGGCCCTGGAAACACCATATATTTT	CAISRQGTGPGNTIYF
TRBV19	17	TRBJ2-3	TRBD2	.	TGTGCCAGTAGTATAGATCAATGGGGGGGAGCCACAGATACGCAGTATTTT	CASSIDQWGGATDTQYF
TRBV4-3	16	TRBJ1-6	.	few	TGCGCCAGCAGCCAAGAGTGGGCGTACGTTAATTCACCCCTCCACTTT	CASSQEWAYVNSPLHF
TRBV4-3	15	TRBJ2-6	.	few	TGCGCCAGCAGCCTCCAGGGGTGGGGGGCCAACGTCCTGACTTTC	CASSLQGWGANVLTF
TRBV15	17	TRBJ1-2	.	once	TGTGCCACCAGCAGGAATCTCGGGGGGGGAGAGAACTATGGCTACACCTTC	CATSRNLGGGENYGYTF